These 22 T cell receptor beta chains originate from one sample sequenced in a study of T cells expressing NK-cell markers (dated by TCRdb to 2019 to 2021). Receptors were amplified or captured by 5' RACE. TCRdb lists the instrument as Illumina HiSeq 2000. Based on TCRdb reprocessing of the reads, there is one entry per CDR3 protein sequence, and DNA is missing. The sample's own table lists thousands of distinct CDR3 sequences. About 60% of the sample goes to the ten largest clones. Material: blood T cells: a sorted CD56 or NKG2C T cell subset, CD4+ or CD8+ T cells, or bulk PBMC T cells (not recorded which). The receptors stem from a man aged 18-70 years in good health.

In terms of frequency, this clonotype is medium-sized. The V and J genes are TRBV20-1 and TRBJ2-3; the D call from TCRdb, TRBD2, cannot be confirmed without DNA. This CDR3 is 16 amino acids long. Germline V lookup: CDR1 DFQATT, CDR2 SNEGSKA (reference sequence). The CDR3 here is CSAREASGGEVDTQYF.

The genes are TRBV6-4 and TRBJ2-1. From germline, CDR1 is MRHNA and CDR2 SNTAGT. This CDR3 is 16 amino acids long. This CDR3 reads CASSDSIQSSYNEQFF.

J is TRBJ2-7 and V is TRBV20-1. The CDR3 runs to 15 residues. Per the germline V gene, CDR1 is DFQATT and CDR2 is SNEGSKA (reference sequence). The chain's CDR3 is CSARDEDAYSYEQYF.

The V call is TRBV6-1, the J call TRBJ2-1; TCRdb gives TRBD1 as the D gene, but with no DNA this cannot be confirmed. Germline CDR1 MNHNS, CDR2 SASEGT. CDR3 length equals 15 residues. This CDR3 reads CASSGTQKGYNEQFF.

The chain employs TRBV5-1 and TRBJ1-1; TCRdb designates TRBD1, a call that cannot be tested without DNA. The germline V gene has CDR1 SGHRS and CDR2 YFSETQ. This CDR3 is built from 12 residues. The CDR3 loop reads CASRPHRGEAFF.

According to its frequency, this clonotype is medium-sized (0.01 to 0.1%). The J gene is TRBJ2-2, the V gene TRBV20-1; checking the TCRdb D call of TRBD1 is not possible without DNA. CDR1 is DFQATT and CDR2 is SNEGSKA in the germline V gene (reference sequence). CDR3 length equals 15 residues. CDR3 protein: CSARVGGADTGELFF.

The chain joins TRBV2 to TRBJ1-6. The CDR3 spans 15 residues. In germline, CDR1 is SNHLY, CDR2 FYNNEI. CDR3: CASSREGTYNSPLHF.

The rearrangement uses TRBV20-1 and TRBJ1-5. The CDR3 contains 14 residues. From germline, CDR1 is DFQATT and CDR2 SNEGSKA (reference sequence). CDR3 amino acids: CSARDLVGNQPQHF.

The chain employs TRBV6-1 and TRBJ2-6; the TCRdb D gene call, TRBD1, has no DNA to confirm it. CDR1 and CDR2 (germline): MNHNS, SASEGT. This CDR3 has 15 amino acids. The CDR3 loop reads CASVGARGGANVLTF.

The chain couples TRBV2 to TRBJ2-2; TCRdb's D gene call, TRBD1, goes unchecked for lack of DNA. Germline loops: CDR1 SNHLY, CDR2 FYNNEI. This CDR3 comprises 15 residues. The CDR3 sequence: CASQPGTANTGELFF.

V is TRBV20-1 and J is TRBJ1-2; the TRBD1 assignment by TCRdb is unverifiable without DNA. This CDR3 contains 13 residues. From germline, CDR1 is DFQATT and CDR2 SNEGSKA (reference sequence). The CDR3 sequence: CSARPAGKGGYTF.

The chain has TRBV5-6 and TRBJ2-3. This CDR3 contains 14 residues. Germline CDR1 SGHDT, CDR2 YYEEEE. The CDR3 loop is CASSLESVTDTQYF.

Measured by frequency, this clonotype is large (0.1 to 1%). V and J are TRBV2 and TRBJ2-1; the TCRdb call, TRBD1, lacks DNA for checking. In germline, CDR1 is SNHLY, CDR2 FYNNEI. This CDR3 has 14 amino acids. The CDR3: CASKGTGDYNEQFF.

The chain joins TRBV6-4 to TRBJ2-6; TCRdb outputs TRBD1, but without DNA this stays unchecked. The CDR3 runs 18 residues. Germline V lookup: CDR1 MRHNA, CDR2 SNTAGT. The CDR3 reads CASSDSGQGASGANVLTF.

This clonotype is called medium-sized (0.01 to 0.1%) based on its frequency. The V call is TRBV2, the J call TRBJ2-5; with no DNA, the TCRdb D assignment of TRBD1 cannot be verified. The CDR3 spans 14 residues. CDR1 is SNHLY, CDR2 FYNNEI, per germline. The CDR3 spells CASRTGTPQETQYF.

This chain's CDR3 is CASIRAGGNTEAFF. V gene TRBV28 combines with J gene TRBJ1-1. This CDR3 contains 14 residues. In germline, CDR1 is MDHEN, CDR2 SYDVKM.

The V call is TRBV6-1, the J call TRBJ2-3; TCRdb outputs TRBD1, but without DNA this stays unchecked. The CDR3 is made up of 14 amino acids. Germline loops: CDR1 MNHNS, CDR2 SASEGT. The CDR3: CASGQGAGPDTQYF.

The chain employs TRBV15 and TRBJ2-3. Germline-derived CDR1 and CDR2 are LNHNV and YYDKDF (reference sequence). The CDR3 has 15 residues. The CDR3: CATSGRRNGADTQYF.

The rearrangement uses TRBV6-1 and TRBJ2-1; TCRdb's D call, TRBD1, is unchecked because there is no DNA. This CDR3 has 14 amino acids. CDR1 is MNHNS and CDR2 is SASEGT in the germline V gene. CDR3 loop: CASSEVGESGEQFF.

The rearrangement uses TRBV9 and TRBJ2-5. The CDR3 loop spans 19 amino acids. Germline CDR1 is SGDLS and CDR2 is YYNGEE. The CDR3 protein is CASSVGINERKTNQETQYF.

This chain connects TRBV20-1 to TRBJ2-6; the TCRdb call, TRBD1, lacks DNA for checking. The germline gives CDR1 DFQATT, CDR2 SNEGSKA (reference sequence). This CDR3 spans 18 amino acids. The CDR3 is CSAPPGTGSSSGANVLTF.

The chain is built from TRBV6-2 or TRBV6-3 and TRBJ2-3; the TCRdb D gene call, TRBD2, has no DNA to confirm it. The V gene's germline CDR1 is MNHEY and CDR2 SVGEGT. CDR3 length equals 14 residues. The CDR3 sequence is CASTPRRVLVTQYF.